These T cell receptor beta chains were read from a single sample in a study of blood T cell repertoires in COVID-19. Assay used: immunoSEQ multiplex PCR; TCRdb lists only in-frame clones, some missing. This repertoire shows some 300,000 clones, roughly 90% found once; its top ten account for roughly 2.9%. Sample: PBMCs or T cells enriched from blood (not recorded which). These receptors all stem from a woman aged 45-65 years who had been exposed to COVID-19. Both conserved end residues are part of each CDR3. D genes are given only for firm matches. Size is stated for part of the rows, as once, few or many counts, or as a class when the clone is expanded.

CASSEAGQTQYF	TGTGCCAGCAGTGAAGCGGGGCAAACGCAGTATTTT	NA	TRBV25-1	TRBJ2-3	NA
CASRLTGTGTEKLFF	TGTGCCAGTAGACTTACCGGGACAGGGACTGAAAAACTGTTTTTT	TRBD1	TRBV19	TRBJ1-4	NA
CASSQGWAGYTF	TGTGCCAGCAGCCAGGGTTGGGCTGGCTACACCTTC	NA	TRBV2	TRBJ1-2	NA
CASSTAGGEWNEQFF	TGTGCCAGTAGTACAGCGGGGGGAGAATGGAATGAGCAGTTCTTC	TRBD2	TRBV19	TRBJ2-1	NA
CASSAWTAPNYGYTF	TGTGCCAGCAGTGCATGGACAGCCCCTAACTATGGCTACACCTTC	NA	TRBV28	TRBJ1-2	NA
CASTGDDTGELFF	TGTGCCAGCACAGGGGACGATACCGGGGAGCTGTTTTTT	TRBD1	TRBV19	TRBJ2-2	NA
CASSPLGGGMGSYNEQFF	TGTGCCAGCAGCCCCTTGGGGGGGGGCATGGGATCCTACAATGAGCAGTTCTTC	NA	TRBV5-8	TRBJ2-1	NA
CASSLFYGGALYEQYF	TGTGCCAGCAGTTTATTTTACGGCGGCGCGTTATACGAGCAGTACTTC	NA	TRBV27	TRBJ2-7	NA
CAISDGLGGEQYF	TGTGCCATCAGTGATGGTTTAGGGGGTGAGCAGTACTTC	NA	TRBV10-3	TRBJ2-7	NA
CASSIGQPYEQYF	TGTGCCAGCAGCATTGGACAACCCTACGAGCAGTACTTC	NA	TRBV28	TRBJ2-7	NA
CASSETISSGTGAYEQYF	TGTGCCAGCAGCGAAACGATATCTTCTGGGACAGGAGCGTACGAGCAGTACTTC	TRBD1	TRBV3-1/TRBV3-2	TRBJ2-7	NA
CSVPGGADGYTF	TGCAGCGTCCCAGGGGGAGCGGATGGCTACACCTTC	TRBD1	TRBV29-1	TRBJ1-2	NA
CASSALDWTGGNTGELFF	TGTGCCAGCAGCGCCCTAGATTGGACAGGGGGCAACACCGGGGAGCTGTTTTTT	TRBD1	TRBV2	TRBJ2-2	NA
CASSLNGNYGYTF	TGCGCCAGCAGCTTAAACGGGAACTATGGCTACACCTTC	NA	TRBV5-1	TRBJ1-2	NA
CASSLPRHRGEKFF	TGTGCCAGCAGTTTACCTCGCCACAGGGGAGAGAAGTTCTTC	TRBD1	TRBV28	TRBJ2-1	NA
CASRGTETSPLHF	TGTGCCAGCCGAGGGACAGAAACTTCACCCCTCCACTTT	TRBD1	TRBV2	TRBJ1-6	NA
CASSEGGLTYEQYF	TGTGCCAGCAGTGAAGGGGGGCTCACCTACGAGCAGTACTTC	NA	TRBV6-1	TRBJ2-7	NA
CASSIDEDRSAEAFF	TGTGCCAGTAGTATAGATGAAGACAGGAGTGCTGAAGCTTTCTTT	NA	TRBV19	TRBJ1-1	NA
CASSPITGGSMNTEAFF	TGTGCCAGCTCACCGATCACAGGGGGATCTATGAACACTGAAGCTTTCTTT	TRBD1	TRBV18	TRBJ1-1	NA
CASSKTGVASYGYTF	TGTGCCAGTAGTAAGACAGGGGTAGCCTCCTATGGCTACACCTTC	TRBD1	TRBV19	TRBJ1-2	NA
CASSLGGLPNSPLHF	TGTGCCAGCAGTTTAGGGGGACTGCCTAATTCACCCCTCCACTTT	NA	TRBV28	TRBJ1-6	NA
CASSPRYQPQHF	TGTGCCAGCAGTCCCCGGTATCAGCCCCAGCATTTT	NA	TRBV12-3/TRBV12-4	TRBJ1-5	NA
CASSLVGSLNTEAFF	TGTGCCAGCAGCTTGGTGGGCAGCTTGAACACTGAAGCTTTCTTT	NA	TRBV5-5	TRBJ1-1	NA
CATMGTSGGSSSYEQYF	TGTGCCACTATGGGGACTAGCGGGGGTTCGAGCTCCTACGAGCAGTACTTC	TRBD2	TRBV10-3	TRBJ2-7	NA
CASSVGDSSGANVLTF	TGTGCCAGCAGCGTAGGGGACAGTTCTGGGGCCAACGTCCTGACTTTC	TRBD1	TRBV9	TRBJ2-6	NA
CASSPWRVEEQYF	TGTGCCAGCAGCCCTTGGCGGGTTGAGGAGCAGTACTTC	NA	TRBV11-2	TRBJ2-7	NA
CASRGLAGKETQYF	TGTGCCAGCAGGGGGCTAGCGGGAAAAGAGACCCAGTACTTC	TRBD2	TRBV6-5	TRBJ2-5	NA
CASGLVVGKTNTIYF	TGTGCTAGTGGTTTGGTAGTGGGCAAGACAAACACCATATATTTT	NA	TRBV12-5	TRBJ1-3	NA
CASSETGSQETQYF	TGCGCCAGCAGCGAGACAGGGTCCCAAGAGACCCAGTACTTC	TRBD1	TRBV5-1	TRBJ2-5	NA
CASSSGGNQPQHF	TGTGCCAGCAGTTCTGGGGGGAATCAGCCCCAGCATTTT	NA	TRBV28	TRBJ1-5	once
CASSPSWNTEAFF	TGTGCCAGCAGTCCTTCGTGGAACACTGAAGCTTTCTTT	NA	TRBV28	TRBJ1-1	NA
CASSYPGTDTQYF	TGTGCCAGCAGTTACCCGGGCACAGATACGCAGTATTTT	NA	TRBV6-5	TRBJ2-3	NA
CASSSDRASDTQYF	TGCGCCAGCAGCTCTGACAGGGCCTCAGATACGCAGTATTTT	TRBD1	TRBV5-1	TRBJ2-3	NA
CATSSPNNEQFF	TGTGCCACCAGCAGCCCAAACAATGAGCAGTTCTTC	NA	TRBV15	TRBJ2-1	NA
CATSDLIGRGLSTGEQFF	TGTGCCACCAGTGATTTGATAGGCCGAGGACTTTCTACGGGGGAGCAGTTCTTC	NA	TRBV24-1	TRBJ2-1	NA
CAISEQGYQNTGELFF	TGTGCCATCAGTGAACAGGGGTATCAGAACACCGGGGAGCTGTTTTTT	TRBD1	TRBV10-3	TRBJ2-2	NA
CASSYDHRGEKLFF	TGTGCCAGCAGTTACGATCACAGGGGTGAAAAACTGTTTTTT	TRBD1	TRBV27	TRBJ1-4	NA
CASSTLREETQYF	TGTGCCAGCAGTACCCTACGGGAAGAGACCCAGTACTTC	NA	TRBV11-2	TRBJ2-5	NA
CASTGQGRGYNSPLHF	TGTGCCAGCACCGGGCAGGGCAGGGGCTATAATTCACCCCTCCACTTT	NA	TRBV2	TRBJ1-6	NA
CASSGGQTLGTDTQYF	TGTGCCAGCAGCGGGGGACAGACGTTGGGCACAGATACGCAGTATTTT	TRBD1	TRBV5-4	TRBJ2-3	NA
CASSQLGGLGNTIYF	TGTGCCAGCAGCCAGCTCGGGGGGTTAGGAAACACCATATATTTT	NA	TRBV3-1/TRBV3-2	TRBJ1-3	NA
CASSPTIATNQPQHF	TGTGCCAGTAGCCCTACGATTGCCACCAATCAGCCCCAGCATTTT	NA	TRBV19	TRBJ1-5	NA
CASSTPEKPKQFF	TGTGCCAGCAGCACCCCTGAGAAGCCAAAGCAGTTCTTC	NA	TRBV12-3/TRBV12-4	TRBJ2-1	NA
CASSDVSGSSYNEQFF	TGTGCCAGCAGTGATGTGTCGGGTAGCTCCTACAATGAGCAGTTCTTC	NA	TRBV25-1	TRBJ2-1	NA
CASSTSGGAREQYF	TGTGCCAGCAGCACTAGCGGGGGGGCCCGCGAGCAGTACTTC	TRBD2	TRBV9	TRBJ2-7	NA
CASSQRTGGGMGTGELFF	TGCGCCAGCAGCCAACGGACTGGGGGAGGGATGGGCACCGGGGAGCTGTTTTTT	TRBD2	TRBV4-1	TRBJ2-2	NA
CASSQVSGNTIYF	TGTGCCAGCAGCCAAGTTTCGGGAAACACCATATATTTT	NA	TRBV4-2	TRBJ1-3	NA
CSVQSNTEAFF	TGCAGCGTTCAGTCCAACACTGAAGCTTTCTTT	NA	TRBV29-1	TRBJ1-1	NA
CASSLLWSDSPNYGYTF	TGTGCCAGCAGCTTATTGTGGAGCGACAGTCCTAACTATGGCTACACCTTC	NA	TRBV11-2	TRBJ1-2	NA
CSVHTDSSGEQFF	TGCAGCGTCCATACCGACTCCTCGGGAGAGCAGTTCTTC	NA	TRBV29-1	TRBJ2-1	NA
CASSVTGQLSYEQYF	TGTGCCAGCAGCGTTACAGGACAGCTCTCCTACGAGCAGTACTTC	NA	TRBV7-8	TRBJ2-7	NA
CASSVDRGAHEQYF	TGTGCCAGCTCGGTCGACAGGGGAGCTCACGAGCAGTACTTC	TRBD1	TRBV18	TRBJ2-7	NA
CASSDRDSRQPQHF	TGTGCCAGCAGTGACCGGGACAGTAGGCAGCCCCAGCATTTT	TRBD1	TRBV6-1	TRBJ1-5	once
CASSTKGQGWVGELFF	TGTGCCAGCAGCACCAAAGGACAGGGGTGGGTCGGGGAGCTGTTTTTT	TRBD1	TRBV5-4	TRBJ2-2	NA